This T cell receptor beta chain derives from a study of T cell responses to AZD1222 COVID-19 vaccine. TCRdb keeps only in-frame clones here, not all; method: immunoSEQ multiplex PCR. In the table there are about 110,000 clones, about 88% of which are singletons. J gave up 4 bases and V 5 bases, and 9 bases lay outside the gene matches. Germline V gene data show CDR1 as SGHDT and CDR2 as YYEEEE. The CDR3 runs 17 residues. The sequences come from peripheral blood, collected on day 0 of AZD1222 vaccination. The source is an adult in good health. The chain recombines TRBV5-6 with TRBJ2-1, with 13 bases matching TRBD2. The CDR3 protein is CASSFRRLAGGYNEQFF. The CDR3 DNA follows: TGTGCCAGCAGTTTCCGTAGACTAGCGGGAGGATACAATGAGCAGTTCTTC.